This passage covers 11 T cell receptor beta chains from one sample sequenced in a study of identical twins. Via MiXCR, TCRdb re-called the 5' RACE reads, giving one row per CDR3 protein. Of about 920,000 distinct CDR3 sequences in the sample, over 9% were seen once. These records were also assigned to another study, of yellow fever vaccine responses in identical twins.

The sequenced sample was PBMCs. These receptors originate from a woman aged 18-29 years in good health.

This clonotype was seen a handful of times. DNA of the CDR3: TGCGCCAGCAGCTTTTCCAGGGGACACGATAATTCACCCCTCCACTTT. Translating it yields CASSFSRGHDNSPLHF. The chain has TRBV5-1 and TRBJ1-6, with TRBD1 as a possible D gene (6 bases). CDR3 length equals 16 residues. Trimming stripped 2 bases from V and 5 bases from J, with 14 bases between. Per the germline V gene, CDR1 is SGHRS and CDR2 is YFSETQ.

This clonotype was seen only a few times. The chain combines TRBV6-1 with TRBJ2-3; TRBD2 is a possible D gene (6 bases). Germline CDR1 reads MNHNS; CDR2 reads SASEGT. V lost 6 bases to trimming and J lost 2 bases, with 15 bases between them. The CDR3 spans 15 residues. CDR3 region: CASRGPWGVTDTQYF. The DNA for the CDR3 is TGTGCCAGCAGGGGACCCTGGGGGGTCACAGATACGCAGTATTTT.

In its sample, this clonotype was seen once. The chain uses TRBV12-3 or TRBV12-4 and TRBJ2-7, with TRBD2 as a possible D gene (5 bases). This CDR3 has 13 amino acids. Trimming shortened V by 6 bases and J by 1 base, and 10 bases separated the two germline ends. The CDR3 spells CASRGLLSYEQYF. For the CDR3, the DNA is TGTGCCAGCAGAGGACTGCTTTCCTACGAGCAGTACTTC.

This clonotype was counted only a few times. This rearrangement joins TRBV18 to TRBJ2-7; TRBD2 might be the D (5 bases). V was clipped by 2 bases and J by 3 bases, with 14 bases between them. From germline, CDR1 is KGHSH and CDR2 LQKENI. This CDR3 contains 15 residues. CDR3 in amino acids: CASSPGISGIYEQYF. CDR3 sequence (DNA): TGTGCCAGCTCACCAGGAATCTCGGGGATCTACGAGCAGTACTTC.

The chain couples TRBV7-9 to TRBJ2-5, with D maybe TRBD1 (6 bases). The CDR3 runs 16 residues. Looked up from germline, CDR1 is SEHNR and CDR2 is FQNEAQ (reference sequence). The V gene lost 5 bases and the J gene lost 4 bases, with 20 bases spanning the gap. The CDR3 region is CASSTQGSFGGETQYF. In nucleotides, the CDR3 is TGTGCCAGCAGCACCCAGGGGAGTTTTGGCGGAGAGACCCAGTACTTC.

V is TRBV6-1 and J is TRBJ2-6; D perhaps matches TRBD1 (5 bases). The germline CDR1 and CDR2 sequences are MNHNS and SASEGT. V lost 4 bases, J lost 4 bases, and 14 bases lay in between. There are 16 residues in the CDR3. CDR3 in DNA: TGTGCCAGCAGTGGGTCCCAGGGCTCGGGGGCCAACGTCCTGACTTTC. Its protein is CASSGSQGSGANVLTF.

This clonotype occurred many times. The rearrangement uses TRBV9 and TRBJ1-3, with D unclear. This CDR3 comprises 14 residues. V lost 4 bases to trimming and J lost 0 bases, with 8 bases between them. Germline CDR1 and CDR2: SGDLS and YYNGEE. The CDR3 here is CASSSRDSGNTIYF. For the CDR3, the DNA is TGTGCCAGCAGCTCCCGGGACTCTGGAAACACCATATATTTT.

This clonotype has a handful of counts. V is TRBV5-1 and J is TRBJ2-7; 9 bases fit TRBD1. The J segment lost 2 bases and the V segment lost 3 bases, leaving 6 bases of the junction unmatched. In germline, CDR1 is SGHRS, CDR2 YFSETQ. This CDR3 spans 15 amino acids. CDR3 sequence (DNA): TGCGCCAGCAGCTCAGACGACAGGGGGGCCTACGAGCAGTACTTC. Translation gives CASSSDDRGAYEQYF.

The genes are TRBV11-2 and TRBJ2-1; 14 positions match TRBD2. The CDR3 runs 21 residues. J was trimmed by 0 bases and V by 5 bases; bases with no gene match: 15. CDR1 and CDR2 (germline): SGHAT, FQNNGV. CDR3 in amino acids: CASSRRTPGLAGESSYNEQFF. The CDR3 region has the DNA TGTGCCAGCAGCCGCCGAACTCCGGGACTAGCGGGGGAGAGCTCCTACAATGAGCAGTTCTTC.

The rearrangement links TRBV28 to TRBJ2-1; D perhaps matches TRBD2 (6 bases). V lost 5 bases and J 7 bases, leaving 15 bases between the germline ends. Germline loops: CDR1 MDHEN, CDR2 SYDVKM. This CDR3 is 14 amino acids long. The CDR3 region is CASSPLTRGNEQFF. The DNA for the CDR3 is TGTGCCAGCAGTCCCCTGACTAGAGGGAATGAGCAGTTCTTC.

A remark on this clonotype: This may be a read error: a much more frequent sequence differs by one nucleotide. V gene TRBV20-1 combines with J gene TRBJ2-7; D possibly uses TRBD1 or TRBD2 (5 bases each). In germline, CDR1 is DFQATT, CDR2 SNEGSKA (reference sequence). Trimming pared 3 bases from V and 0 bases from J, leaving 9 bases between. The CDR3 runs to 13 residues. The CDR3 region has the DNA TGCAGTGCTAGGCCTGGGACCTCCTACGAGCAGTACTTC. Its protein product is CSARPGTSYEQYF.